A selection of T cell receptor beta chains follows, all from one sample in a study of read filtering for tumor transcriptome and immune sequencing. TCRdb re-called the reads with MiXCR, one entry per CDR3 protein. The sample includes more than 55,000 distinct CDR3 sequences, 20% to 25% of them seen just once. Material for sequencing was a population of CD138-negative cells sorted from bone marrow. These receptors originate from a donor at least 40 years old with multiple myeloma. Each CDR3 is given with its conserved first and last residue. D genes are given only for firm matches. Not all rows give a size; the values are once, few, many and, for expanded clones, a class.

TRBV29-1	TRBJ2-3	14	many	TRBD2	CSVEGTSGTDTQYF	TGCAGCGTTGAAGGGACTAGCGGCACAGATACGCAGTATTTT
TRBV15	TRBJ2-1	16	many	-	CATSRDSARELNEQFF	TGTGCCACCAGCAGAGATTCTGCTAGGGAACTTAATGAGCAGTTCTTC
TRBV5-1	TRBJ2-7	13	many	-	CASSLPDSYEQYF	TGCGCCAGCAGCTTGCCCGATTCCTACGAGCAGTACTTC
TRBV12-3/TRBV12-4	TRBJ1-6	15	many	-	CASSMDGRNNSPLHF	TGTGCCAGCAGTATGGACGGAAGAAATAATTCACCCCTCCACTTT
TRBV18	TRBJ2-7	11	many	-	CASSPYYEQYF	TGTGCCAGCTCACCTTACTACGAGCAGTACTTC
TRBV29-1	TRBJ2-5	14	many	TRBD2	CSARTSGAQETQYF	TGCAGCGCCCGGACTAGCGGCGCCCAAGAGACCCAGTACTTC
TRBV29-1	TRBJ1-5	13	many	-	CSVATDSNQPQHF	TGCAGCGTTGCGACAGATAGCAATCAGCCCCAGCATTTT
TRBV20-1	TRBJ1-3	16	few	-	CSAPKWAVGGSDAIYF	TGCAGTGCTCCCAAATGGGCAGTCGGGGGGTCTGACGCCATATATTTT
TRBV28	TRBJ2-5	14	many	TRBD2	CASRLAGGQETQYF	TGTGCCAGCAGGCTAGCGGGGGGGCAAGAGACCCAGTACTTC
TRBV6-6	TRBJ2-5	17	-	-	CASSYIARGVDQETQYF	TGTGCCAGCAGTTACATCGCGCGGGGCGTGGACCAAGAGACCCAGTACTTC
TRBV3-1	TRBJ2-6	13	once	-	CASSPSVADVLTF	TGTGCCAGCAGCCCGTCGGTAGCCGACGTCCTGACTTTC
TRBV20-1	TRBJ2-5	15	many	-	CSARPQGGLGETQYF	TGCAGTGCTAGACCGCAGGGCGGATTGGGGGAGACCCAGTACTTC
TRBV12-5	TRBJ1-5	13	-	-	CASGLGFNQPQHF	TGTGCTAGTGGTTTGGGGTTCAATCAGCCCCAGCATTTT
TRBV11-2	TRBJ2-5	16	-	TRBD1	CASSSLGGAGKETQYF	TGTGCCAGCAGCTCACTAGGGGGCGCGGGCAAAGAGACCCAGTACTTC
TRBV29-1	TRBJ2-3	12	many	-	CSVGRGQGTQYF	TGCAGCGTTGGGAGGGGGCAAGGGACGCAGTATTTT
TRBV12-3/TRBV12-4	TRBJ1-1	16	few	TRBD1	CASQGGWDRGRTEAFF	TGTGCCAGCCAAGGGGGCTGGGACAGGGGTAGAACTGAAGCTTTCTTT
TRBV27	TRBJ2-7	18	many	TRBD2	CASSSGLAGVSNTYEQYF	TGTGCCAGCAGCTCCGGACTAGCGGGAGTATCAAACACCTACGAGCAGTACTTC
TRBV5-1	TRBJ2-4	13	few	-	CASSLGGRSIQYF	TGCGCCAGTAGCTTGGGCGGCAGGAGCATTCAGTACTTC
TRBV28	TRBJ1-1	15	many	TRBD1	CASRGQGAGNTEAFF	TGTGCCAGCAGGGGACAGGGGGCAGGGAACACTGAAGCTTTCTTT
TRBV7-8	TRBJ2-1	17	-	-	CASSLAISREGGNEQFF	TGTGCTAGCAGCTTAGCGATCTCAAGGGAGGGGGGCAATGAGCAGTTCTTC
TRBV10-3	TRBJ1-2	13	many	-	CAISESTRDGYTF	TGTGCCATCAGTGAGTCGACGAGGGACGGCTACACCTTC
TRBV28	TRBJ2-6	16	-	TRBD1	CASSLDRHSGANVLTF	TGTGCCAGCAGTCTGGACAGGCACTCTGGGGCCAACGTTCTGACTTTC
TRBV5-1	TRBJ2-2	18	many	TRBD2	CASSFGLAGEMNTGELFF	TGCGCCAGCAGCTTCGGCCTAGCGGGAGAGATGAACACCGGGGAGCTGTTTTTT
TRBV6-5	TRBJ1-1	12	-	-	CASLNMNTEALF	TGTGCCAGCTTAAACATGAACACTGAAGCTCTCTTT
TRBV7-8	TRBJ2-7	15	-	-	CASSLAPSGSYEQYF	TGTGCCAGCAGCTTAGCGCCCTCTGGCTCCTACGAGCAGTACTTC
TRBV20-1	TRBJ2-1	16	-	TRBD2	CSARTASGSSYNEQFF	TGCAGTGCTAGAACGGCTAGCGGGAGCTCCTACAATGAGCAGTTCTTC
TRBV11-2	TRBJ2-5	14	many	-	CASSLVVRQETQYF	TGTGCCAGCAGCTTAGTGGTGCGTCAAGAGACCCAGTACTTC
TRBV5-1	TRBJ2-1	16	many	-	CASSLPRAASYNEQFF	TGCGCCAGCAGCTTACCCAGGGCAGCGTCCTACAATGAGCAGTTCTTC
TRBV20-1	TRBJ2-1	15	many	TRBD2	CSAIPGTSGTNEQFF	TGCAGTGCTATCCCCGGGACTAGCGGGACGAATGAGCAGTTCTTC
TRBV3-1	TRBJ2-7	15	many	TRBD2	CASSQSVTSGGQQYF	TGTGCCAGCAGCCAGTCAGTCACTAGCGGGGGCCAGCAGTACTTC
TRBV29-1	TRBJ2-2	15	many	-	CSVEDSSSGTGELFF	TGCAGCGTTGAAGATTCCAGTTCAGGGACCGGGGAGCTGTTTTTT
TRBV19	TRBJ2-6	14	many	-	CASNFQTGANVLTF	TGTGCCAGTAATTTTCAGACTGGGGCCAACGTCCTGACTTTC
TRBV11-3	TRBJ2-1	13	many	-	CASSRSRANEQFF	TGTGCCAGCAGCCGAAGTAGAGCAAATGAGCAGTTCTTC
TRBV3-1	TRBJ1-1	13	many	TRBD1	CASTQGGGTEAFF	TGTGCCAGCACTCAGGGGGGAGGCACTGAAGCTTTCTTT
TRBV5-1	TRBJ1-3	16	few	TRBD1	CASTPGTGVRGNTIYF	TGCGCCAGCACACCGGGGACAGGGGTCCGGGGAAACACCATATATTTT
TRBV6-6	TRBJ2-3	17	-	-	CACSYTGRQGIRDTQYF	TGTGCCTGCAGTTACACGGGGAGGCAGGGAATCAGAGATACGCAGTATTTT
TRBV16	TRBJ1-5	15	few	-	CASSQSNPANQPQHF	TGTGCCAGCAGCCAATCGAACCCCGCAAATCAGCCCCAGCATTTT
TRBV14	TRBJ2-5	16	many	-	CASSQDNQPGQETQYF	TGTGCCAGCAGCCAAGATAATCAACCCGGCCAAGAGACCCAGTACTTC
TRBV28	TRBJ1-1	17	many	-	CASTTPSAGGAGTEAFF	TGTGCCAGCACCACCCCGTCGGCCGGGGGCGCAGGCACTGAAGCTTTCTTT
TRBV28	TRBJ2-7	14	many	TRBD2	CASSRTSGSYEQYF	TGTGCCAGCAGCAGGACTAGCGGGTCCTACGAGCAGTACTTC
TRBV2	TRBJ2-1	14	medium-sized	TRBD1	CASRRTGGNNEQFF	TGTGCCAGCAGACGGACAGGGGGCAACAATGAGCAGTTCTTC
TRBV7-2	TRBJ2-3	15	few	TRBD2	CASSLEGLTTDTQYF	TGTGCCAGCAGCTTAGAGGGACTAACCACAGATACGCAGTATTTT
TRBV6-5	TRBJ1-1	14	-	-	CASSPLDSNTEAFF	TGTGCCAGCAGTCCCCTGGACAGTAACACTGAAGCTTTCTTT
TRBV7-8	TRBJ1-5	13	many	-	CASSLPGDQPQHF	TGTGCCAGCAGCCTTCCGGGGGATCAGCCCCAGCATTTT
TRBV11-2	TRBJ2-1	13	many	TRBD2	CASSEIAGDEQFF	TGTGCCAGCAGCGAAATCGCGGGAGATGAGCAGTTCTTC
TRBV2	TRBJ2-1	13	many	-	CASSEANNNEQFF	TGTGCCAGCAGTGAAGCCAATAACAATGAGCAGTTCTTC
TRBV12-3/TRBV12-4	TRBJ1-5	14	many	-	CASSSHASNQPQHF	TGTGCCAGCAGTTCCCATGCTAGCAATCAGCCCCAGCATTTT
TRBV12-3/TRBV12-4	TRBJ2-2	18	many	TRBD2	CASKSRGTSGFNTGELFF	TGTGCCAGCAAGAGCCGGGGGACTAGCGGGTTCAACACCGGGGAGCTGTTTTTT
TRBV4-1	TRBJ2-2	13	many	-	CASSSWRTGELFF	TGCGCCAGCAGCTCCTGGAGGACCGGGGAGCTGTTTTTT
TRBV7-2	TRBJ2-3	15	few	TRBD1	CASRPTGVTTDTQYF	TGTGCCAGCAGACCAACAGGGGTCACCACAGATACGCAGTATTTT
TRBV18	TRBJ1-2	15	many	TRBD1	CASSPTGGKGFGYTF	TGTGCCAGCTCACCTACAGGGGGCAAAGGATTTGGCTACACCTTC
TRBV11-2	TRBJ2-5	15	many	-	CASSRGLGEKETQYF	TGTGCCAGCAGCCGGGGGCTGGGGGAAAAAGAGACCCAGTACTTC
TRBV10-3	TRBJ2-2	15	few	-	CAILRREVNTGELFF	TGTGCCATTCTTCGGCGAGAAGTAAACACCGGGGAGCTGTTTTTT
TRBV7-3	TRBJ2-3	16	-	TRBD1	CASSLMGQGNTDTQYF	TGTGCCAGCAGCTTAATGGGACAGGGAAACACAGATACGCAGTATTTT
TRBV2	TRBJ2-7	12	-	-	CATTGDTYEQYF	TGTGCCACCACAGGTGATACCTACGAGCAGTACTTC
TRBV7-9	TRBJ1-4	14	few	-	CASSRKGGAEKLFF	TGTGCCAGCAGCCGGAAGGGGGGAGCTGAAAAACTGTTTTTT
TRBV3-1	TRBJ2-5	15	once	TRBD1	CASSQDTGGQETQYF	TGTGCCAGCAGCCAAGATACAGGGGGCCAAGAGACCCAGTACTTC
TRBV5-1	TRBJ2-3	16	-	TRBD2	CASSPGTSGGTDTQYF	TGCGCCAGCAGCCCTGGGACTAGCGGGGGCACAGATACGCAGTATTTT
TRBV7-8	TRBJ2-6	17	many	-	CASSLAGRGVGANVLTF	TGTGCCAGCAGCTTAGCGGGCAGGGGGGTAGGGGCCAACGTCCTGACTTTC